These 19 T cell receptor beta chains came from one sample sequenced in a study of molecular identifiers for immune sequencing clone quantification. TCRdb redid the calling of the PCR reads with MiXCR, one entry per CDR3 protein. This table has approximately 670,000 distinct CDR3 sequences, 20% appearing once. The sample taken for sequencing was naive CD8+ T cells from blood, with Jurkat cell RNA spiked in. The subset here: FACS-sorted CD8+CD4-CCR7+CD45RA+ naive T cells. All receptors come from a human donor in good health. Some libraries in this study had Jurkat cell RNA spiked in.

This clonotype has at least ten counts. The rearrangement joins TRBV24-1 to TRBJ2-2, with 9 bases matching TRBD1. The CDR3 contains 14 residues. Germline V lookup: CDR1 KGHDR, CDR2 SFDVKD. V lost 11 bases and J lost 6; bases outside the gene matches: 9. CDR3 residues: CAIQQGAASGELFF. CDR3 coding DNA: TGTGCCATACAACAGGGGGCGGCTTCCGGGGAGCTGTTTTTT.

This clonotype was recorded at least ten times. This chain joins TRBV5-1 and TRBJ2-1; no clear D. The CDR3 is 15 residues long. The ends were cut back, 1 base at V and 6 bases at J, with 14 bases in the middle. CDR1 and CDR2 from the germline V gene are SGHRS and YFSETQ. The CDR3 DNA sequence: TGCGCCAGCAGCTTGAACCCTCCGGCTGGCAATGAGCAGTTCTTC. It is translated as CASSLNPPAGNEQFF.

This clonotype came up many times. V and J are TRBV4-1 and TRBJ2-1; TRBD2 agrees at 9 bases. There are 19 residues in the CDR3. The V segment lost 0 bases and the J segment 6 bases; nucleotides outside the gene matches: 15. Germline V gives CDR1 MGHRA, CDR2 YSYEKL. CDR3 sequence reads: CASSQDVSASGERGNEQFF. CDR3 DNA sequence: TGCGCCAGCAGCCAAGATGTTTCGGCTAGCGGGGAGAGGGGCAATGAGCAGTTCTTC.

This clonotype was seen at least ten times. V is TRBV6-5 and J is TRBJ2-7; the D gene is possibly TRBD2 (6 bases). Between the trimmed V and J ends, which lost 0 bases and 6 bases, there was a span of 9 bases. The CDR3 extends over 13 amino acids. Germline assignment: CDR1 MNHEY and CDR2 SVGAGI. CDR3 protein: CASSYSIGSEQYF. CDR3 DNA: TGTGCCAGCAGTTACTCGATCGGGAGCGAGCAGTACTTC.

This clonotype was counted only a few times. The chain has TRBV30 and TRBJ2-1; tentatively, D is TRBD2 (7 bases). The CDR3 contains 14 residues. The germline V and J ends were trimmed by 7 bases and 4 bases, with 17 bases remaining between them. Per the germline V gene, CDR1 is GTSNPN and CDR2 is SVGIG (reference sequence). This CDR3 is CAFAGGRGYNEQFF. The DNA for the CDR3 is TGTGCCTTCGCCGGGGGGCGAGGGTACAATGAGCAGTTCTTC.

This clonotype was counted ten times or more. The chain is built from TRBV5-6 and TRBJ1-1; TRBD1 is a possible D gene (6 bases). Trimming cost V 8 bases and J 2 bases, with 16 bases left between them. There are 14 residues in the CDR3. From germline, CDR1 is SGHDT and CDR2 YYEEEE. The DNA for the CDR3 is TGTGCCAGTGTATACGGACAGACAAACACTGAAGCTTTCTTT. Residues: CASVYGQTNTEAFF.

The chain couples TRBV4-3 to TRBJ2-7; TRBD1 matches at 7 bases. The germline CDR1 and CDR2 sequences are LGHNA and YSLEER. The CDR3 spans 16 residues. V dropped 0 bases and J dropped 3; count of bases not matched to a gene: 8. Written as DNA, the CDR3 is TGCGCCAGCAGCCAAGAAACACAGGGGCTGGGCTACGAGCAGTACTTC. Amino acids: CASSQETQGLGYEQYF.

The chain links TRBV28 to TRBJ1-3; TRBD1 might be the D (6 bases). The CDR3 totals 14 residues. Germline V CDR1 and CDR2: MDHEN, SYDVKM. V was trimmed by 3 bases and J by 7 bases, leaving 13 bases between them. The CDR3 DNA is TGTGCCAGCAGTTTCTCCTTAGGGGGGAACACCATATATTTT. This gives the protein CASSFSLGGNTIYF.

Many counts were recorded for this clonotype. The V and J genes are TRBV7-8 and TRBJ2-7; D remains unclear. Trimming left V 4 bases short and J 5 bases short, with 15 bases between. Germline V gene sequence: CDR1 SGHVS, CDR2 FQNEAQ. CDR3 length: 14 amino acids. This CDR3 reads CASSSTVAVHEQYF. The CDR3 bases are TGTGCCAGCAGCTCGACCGTCGCGGTCCACGAGCAGTACTTC.

The V gene is TRBV12-3 or TRBV12-4, the J gene TRBJ2-1; 8 bases are a match to TRBD1. This CDR3 spans 15 amino acids. With 2 bases clipped from V and 5 bases from J, the junction kept 5 bases outside the gene matches. The CDR3 sequence is CASSLSGGLDNEQFF. Written as DNA, the CDR3 is TGTGCCAGCAGTTTATCAGGGGGCTTGGACAATGAGCAGTTCTTC.

This clonotype has at least ten counts. The rearrangement uses TRBV7-9 and TRBJ1-4; no firm D call. The CDR3 totals 15 residues. V was cut by 1 base and J by 5 bases, with 11 bases left in between. The germline V gene has CDR1 SEHNR and CDR2 FQNEAQ (reference sequence). The CDR3 here is CASSLVGQRNEKLFF. In nucleotides, the CDR3 is TGTGCCAGCAGCTTAGTCGGTCAACGGAATGAAAAACTGTTTTTT.

Details on this clonotype: With a much larger clone just one base away, this may be a read error. V usage is TRBV5-6 and J usage is TRBJ2-1; the D gene is possibly TRBD2 (5 bases). The V gene lost 4 bases and the J gene lost 10 bases, with 9 bases spanning the gap. The germline V gene has CDR1 SGHDT and CDR2 YYEEEE. The length of the CDR3 is 11 residues. CDR3 amino acids: CASSIRGEQFF. The CDR3 DNA reads TGTGCCAGCAGCATACGAGGGGAGCAGTTCTTC.

This clonotype occurred a few times. J is TRBJ2-2 and V is TRBV11-2; D call uncertain. Trimming left V 7 bases short and J 2 bases short, with 5 bases between. This CDR3 has 12 amino acids. Germline-derived CDR1 and CDR2 are SGHAT and FQNNGV. This chain's CDR3 is CASNLNTGELFF. CDR3 sequence (DNA): TGTGCCAGCAACCTTAACACCGGGGAGCTGTTTTTT.

On this clonotype: This clone may be a read error of a much larger clone one base away. The chain couples TRBV12-3 or TRBV12-4 to TRBJ1-5; D gene ambiguous. The length of the CDR3 is 14 residues. The CDR3 coding sequence is TGTGCCGGCAGTTATGGGTTGGGGAATCAGCCCCAGCATTTT. Amino acid sequence: CAGSYGLGNQPQHF.

This clonotype was seen ten or more times. This chain connects TRBV13 to TRBJ2-7; D unresolved. Trimming pared 3 bases from V and 2 bases from J, leaving 14 bases between. The CDR3 is 15 amino acids. The V gene's germline CDR1 is PRHDT and CDR2 FYEKMQ (reference sequence). In DNA form, the CDR3 reads TGTGCCAGCAGCTTCGGACCATCTGTGGCCTACGAGCAGTACTTC. Encoded protein: CASSFGPSVAYEQYF.

CDR3 in DNA: TGTGCCAGCAGTTTAACAGGGGAAGAGACCCAGTACTTC. Translating gives CASSLTGEETQYF. This chain uses TRBV27 with TRBJ2-5; TRBD1 matches 7 bases. V lost 2 bases, J lost 3 bases, and 0 bases stayed unmatched. The CDR3 consists of 13 residues. Germline V gives CDR1 MNHEY, CDR2 SMNVEV (reference sequence).

The chain has TRBV7-9 and TRBJ2-1; D may be TRBD1 (5 bases). Germline CDR1 SEHNR, CDR2 FQNEAQ (reference sequence). The CDR3 totals 15 residues. V gave up 5 bases and J gave up 0 bases, with 11 bases separating them. CDR3 sequence: CASSRRQSSYNEQFF. In nucleotides, the CDR3 is TGTGCCAGCAGCCGCAGACAGAGCTCCTACAATGAGCAGTTCTTC. Full variable domain (missing parts from reference TRBV7-9 and TRBJ2-1): DTGVSQNPRHKITKRGQNVTFRCDPISEHNRLYWYRQTLGQGPEFLTYFQNEAQLEKSRLLSDRFSAERPKGSFSTLEIQRTEQGDSAMYLCASSRRQSSYNEQFFGPGTRLTVL.

This clonotype was detected a few times. A single base separates this from a much larger clone, so it may be a read error. The rearrangement uses TRBV4-2 and TRBJ1-5; the D is unclear. The CDR3 has 17 residues. V was clipped by 0 bases and J by 2 bases, with 14 bases between them. Germline-derived CDR1 and CDR2 are LGHNA and YNFKEQ. In nucleotides, the CDR3 is TGTGCCAGCAGCCAAGATCAGTCGGGTCTCGGCAATCAGCCCCAGCATTTT. It codes for CASSQDQSGLGNQPQHF.

Concerning this clonotype: A single base separates this from a much larger clone, so it may be a read error. The chain couples TRBV7-9 to TRBJ2-6; 9 positions match TRBD1. CDR1 SEHNR and CDR2 FQNEAQ come from the germline V gene (reference sequence). This CDR3 spans 15 amino acids. CDR3 nucleotide sequence: TGTGCCAGAAGCTTACAGGGGGCAGGGGCCAACGTCCTGACTTTC. Residues: CARSLQGAGANVLTF.